These 22 T cell receptor beta chains share one sample of origin, sequenced in a study of blood T cell repertoires in COVID-19. TCRdb keeps only in-frame clones here, not all; method: immunoSEQ multiplex PCR. In the table there are 55,000 to 90,000 clones, approximately 90% of which are singletons. The sample was peripheral blood. The receptor source for this set is a human donor in a cohort sampled during active COVID-19.

The rearrangement links TRBV11-2 to TRBJ2-1; 9 bases are a match to TRBD2. This CDR3 region has 17 residues. J lost 4 bases, V lost 2 bases, and 9 bases had no gene match. Germline-derived CDR1 and CDR2 are SGHAT and FQNNGV. CDR3 sequence reads: CASSLTGREGIYNEQFF. In nucleotides, the CDR3 is TGTGCCAGCAGCTTAACCGGGCGGGAGGGAATATACAATGAGCAGTTCTTC.

In this sample, this clone turned up a few times. This sequence joins TRBV6-1 and TRBJ2-7; D is undetermined. Trimming left V 0 bases short and J 3 bases short, with 12 bases between. Germline values: CDR1 MNHNS, CDR2 SASEGT. The CDR3 extends over 15 amino acids. The CDR3 DNA is TGTGCCAGCAGTGAAGCTGATAGAGGTGGCTACGAGCAGTACGTC. It codes for CASSEADRGGYEQYV.

V usage is TRBV6-6 and J usage is TRBJ1-2, with 7 bases identical to TRBD1. The CDR3 length is 15 residues. The junction had 7 bases not matched to a gene; V was cut back by 2 bases and J by 4 bases. Germline V gives CDR1 MNHNY, CDR2 SVGAGI (reference sequence). This chain's CDR3 is CASSYRRGSPYGYTF. DNA of the CDR3: TGTGCCAGCAGTTACCGCAGGGGGTCTCCCTATGGCTACACCTTC.

This chain uses TRBV7-2 with TRBJ2-7, with 7 positions matching TRBD2. After removal of 0 bases from V and 6 bases from J, the junction contained 11 bases not matched to a gene. The CDR3 runs to 16 residues. CDR1 and CDR2 (germline): SGHTA, FQGNSA. CDR3 DNA sequence: TGTGCCAGCAGCTTAGCTGGCGGGAGCCCTGGGGGCGAGCAGTACTTC. It yields the protein CASSLAGGSPGGEQYF. The full variable domain, with the rest looked up from reference TRBV7-2 and TRBJ2-7, is GAGVSQSPSNKVTEKGKDVELRCDPISGHTALYWYRQSLGQGLEFLIYFQGNSAPDKSGLPSDRFSAERTGGSVSTLTIQRTQQEDSAVYLCASSLAGGSPGGEQYFGPGTRLTVT.

The genes are TRBV29-1 and TRBJ1-2; a weak D match, TRBD1 (6 bases). This CDR3 region has 13 residues. V gave up 5 bases and J gave up 3 bases, with 13 bases separating them. Germline V gives CDR1 SQVTM, CDR2 ANQGSEA. Written as DNA, the CDR3 is TGCAGCGTTCAAGCGCCAGGGGACTATGGCTACACCTTC. Translated, it gives CSVQAPGDYGYTF.

This clone was detected only a few times. The chain combines TRBV11-2 with TRBJ1-1; 9 nucleotides match TRBD1. The germline gives CDR1 SGHAT, CDR2 FQNNGV. This CDR3 is built from 14 residues. Trimming took 5 bases from V and 5 from J; bases not matched to a gene: 6. The CDR3 nucleotides are TGTGCCAGCAGCCCACAGGGGGCGGGAACTGAAGCTTTCTTT. Its translation is CASSPQGAGTEAFF. The full variable domain, with the rest looked up from reference TRBV11-2 and TRBJ1-1, is EAGVAQSPRYKIIEKRQSVAFWCNPISGHATLYWYQQILGQGPKLLIQFQNNGVVDDSQLPKDRFSAERLKGVDSTLKIQPAKLEDSAVYLCASSPQGAGTEAFFGQGTRLTVV.

This chain connects TRBV7-2 to TRBJ1-4; 8 positions agree with TRBD1. The CDR3 length is 15 residues. Germline V lookup: CDR1 SGHTA, CDR2 FQGNSA. V lost 6 bases to trimming and J lost 9 bases; unmatched junction nucleotides: 12. Here the CDR3 DNA reads TGTGCCAGCAGATCCGACTCCACAGGGGGACAAAAACTGTTTTTT. It is translated as CASRSDSTGGQKLFF.

CDR3: CAWSEALNEQFF. The CDR3 DNA is TGTGCCTGGAGTGAAGCGTTGAATGAGCAGTTCTTC. The chain joins TRBV30 to TRBJ2-1; D call uncertain. The CDR3 has 12 residues. CDR1 and CDR2 from the germline V gene are GTSNPN and SVGIG (reference sequence). The ends were cut back, 1 base at V and 7 bases at J, with 8 bases in the middle.

The chain employs TRBV19 and TRBJ2-3; weak D call: TRBD1 (5 bases). Germline-derived CDR1 and CDR2 are LNHDA and SQIVND (reference sequence). The V and J ends lost 7 bases and 6 bases respectively, with 8 bases between them. The CDR3 contains 11 residues. The CDR3 here is CASKTGDTQYF. For the CDR3, the DNA is TGTGCCAGTAAAACAGGTGATACGCAGTATTTT.

The chain joins TRBV28 to TRBJ1-4, with a possible D match to TRBD1 (5 bases). The CDR3 consists of 14 residues. The germline V gene has CDR1 MDHEN and CDR2 SYDVKM. Trimming stripped 5 bases from V and 0 bases from J, with 7 bases between. As DNA, the CDR3 is TGTGCCAGCAGTGACAGTGCAACTAATGAAAAACTGTTTTTT. It is translated as CASSDSATNEKLFF.

CDR3 region: CASSLGYGGNYGYTF. CDR3 in DNA: TGTGCCAGCAGTTTAGGCTATGGGGGGAACTATGGCTACACCTTC. The J gene is TRBJ1-2, the V gene TRBV28, with D possibly matching TRBD1 (5 bases). Germline loops: CDR1 MDHEN, CDR2 SYDVKM. The CDR3 is 15 amino acids. V gave up 2 bases and J gave up 2 bases, with 12 bases separating them.

J is TRBJ2-7 and V is TRBV11-2; a weak D match, TRBD2 (6 bases). The CDR3 consists of 14 residues. V lost 2 bases and J lost 6, with 14 bases in between. The germline gives CDR1 SGHAT, CDR2 FQNNGV. This chain's CDR3 is CASSLIGSRSEQYF. In DNA form, the CDR3 reads TGTGCCAGCAGCTTAATCGGGAGCAGGAGCGAGCAGTACTTC.

The chain has TRBV5-1 and TRBJ2-3; TRBD2 aligns across 12 bases. Trimming removed 5 bases from V and 5 bases from J; junction bases left unmatched: 6. The CDR3 is made up of 15 amino acids. Germline V gene data show CDR1 as SGHRS and CDR2 as YFSETQ. The CDR3 is CASRRLAGVIDTQYF. The CDR3 DNA is TGCGCCAGCAGAAGACTAGCGGGAGTGATAGATACGCAGTATTTT.

V usage is TRBV21-1 and J usage is TRBJ2-1; the D call in the table, TRBD2, was not verified against the DNA. TRBV21-1 is listed as a pseudogene. The CDR3 has 19 residues. Written as DNA, the CDR3 is TGTGCCAGCAGCAAAGTCGGTAAGGGACTAGCGGGAGGTTACAATGAGCAGTTCTTC. This translates into CASSKVGKGLAGGYNEQFF.

The V gene is TRBV7-2, the J gene TRBJ2-4; weak D call: TRBD2 (6 bases). CDR3 length: 18 residues. CDR1 SGHTA and CDR2 FQGNSA come from the germline V gene. Trimming took off 1 base at V and 0 bases at J, with 16 bases between the two ends. CDR3 sequence: CASSLEGSAGLAKNIQYF. The CDR3 DNA reads as TGTGCCAGCAGCTTAGAGGGCTCGGCGGGACTAGCCAAAAACATTCAGTACTTC. Full variable domain (remainder filled in from reference TRBV7-2 and TRBJ2-4): GAGVSQSPSNKVTEKGKDVELRCDPISGHTALYWYRQSLGQGLEFLIYFQGNSAPDKSGLPSDRFSAERTGGSVSTLTIQRTQQEDSAVYLCASSLEGSAGLAKNIQYFGAGTRLSVL.

The gene calls are TRBV3-1 (or the pseudogene TRBV3-2) and TRBJ2-7; TRBD2 aligns across 14 bases. Unmatched junction bases numbered 7, after V lost 5 bases and J lost 1 base. CDR1 and CDR2 (germline): LGHDT, YNNKEL (reference sequence). This CDR3 has 17 amino acids. The CDR3 spells CASSRSGLAGGSYEQYF. Here the CDR3 DNA reads TGTGCCAGCAGCAGGTCCGGACTAGCGGGAGGATCCTACGAGCAGTACTTC.

The rearrangement joins TRBV11-3 to TRBJ2-4; perhaps TRBD2 as D (6 bases). The CDR3 runs 16 residues. V gave up 2 bases and J gave up 5 bases, with 16 bases separating them. CDR1 and CDR2 from the germline V gene are SGHNT and YENEEA. The CDR3 DNA reads as TGTGCCAGCAGCTTACGGTGGGGGGACGGCGAAAACATTCAGTACTTC. It yields the protein CASSLRWGDGENIQYF.

The V gene is TRBV11-2, the J gene TRBJ2-3; weak D call: TRBD1 (6 bases). The V and J ends lost 0 bases and 7 bases respectively, with 17 bases between them. The CDR3 runs 16 residues. CDR1 is SGHAT, CDR2 FQNNGV, per germline. The CDR3: CASSLDSGAGTNTQYF. The CDR3 bases are TGTGCCAGCAGCTTAGATTCGGGCGCAGGGACAAATACGCAGTATTTT.

The chain is built from TRBV2 and TRBJ1-1; 9 nucleotides line up with TRBD1. The CDR3 totals 18 residues. V lost 6 bases, J lost 6 bases, and 20 bases stayed unmatched. Germline CDR1 and CDR2: SNHLY and FYNNEI. The CDR3 coding sequence is TGTGCCAGCAGGGTCCGGACAGGGGACAACCAACGGATCGCTGAAGCTTTCTTT. This translates into CASRVRTGDNQRIAEAFF. Combining the CDR3 with reference TRBV2 and TRBJ1-1 gives the whole variable domain EPEVTQTPSHQVTQMGQEVILRCVPISNHLYFYWYRQILGQKVEFLVSFYNNEISEKSEIFDDQFSVERPDGSNFTLKIRSTKLEDSAMYFCASRVRTGDNQRIAEAFFGQGTRLTVV.

The V call is TRBV7-9, the J call TRBJ1-2; no definite D call. Germline CDR1 and CDR2: SEHNR and FQNEAQ (reference sequence). The germline V and J ends were trimmed by 1 base and 2 bases, with 11 bases remaining between them. The CDR3 totals 15 residues. The CDR3 here is CASSLERGSNYGYTF. The DNA for the CDR3 is TGTGCCAGCAGCTTAGAACGGGGATCGAACTATGGCTACACCTTC. Together with reference TRBV7-9 and TRBJ1-2, the CDR3 gives the full variable domain: DTGVSQNPRHKITKRGQNVTFRCDPISEHNRLYWYRQTLGQGPEFLTYFQNEAQLEKSRLLSDRFSAERPKGSFSTLEIQRTEQGDSAMYLCASSLERGSNYGYTFGSGTRLTVV.

The sample holds a few counts of this clone. The rearrangement uses TRBV7-6 and TRBJ2-5, with 12 nucleotides matching TRBD2. The junction had 12 bases not matched to a gene; V was cut back by 5 bases and J by 5 bases. This CDR3 spans 17 amino acids. In germline, CDR1 is SGHVS, CDR2 FNYEAQ. The CDR3 DNA reads as TGTGCCAGCAGCACAGGGATTTCTAGCGGGAGGGCGGAGACCCAGTACTTC. It encodes CASSTGISSGRAETQYF.

Details on this clone: A read error may account for a junction end that differs from germline. Written as DNA, the CDR3 is TGTGCTAGCAGCTTACCGGGACTAGGGAAAGAGACCCAGTACTTC. Protein sequence: CASSLPGLGKETQYF. J is TRBJ2-5 and V is TRBV7-7; 8 bases are a match to TRBD2. Germline CDR1 and CDR2: SSHAT and FNYEAQ (reference sequence). CDR3 size: 15 residues.